The 32 T cell receptor beta chains listed next were all sequenced from one sample in a study of blood T cell repertoires in COVID-19 (dated by TCRdb to 2020 to 2022). Libraries were built with the immunoSEQ multiplex PCR assay. TCRdb obtained this table from immuneACCESS and retained in-frame rearrangements with V and J assigned. These tables miss some clones; where compared with another copy, unresolved V genes account for less than half of the shortfall, and the remainder is unexplained. Recorded for this sample are roughly 250,000 clones; approximately 90% of them occurred a single time. Of the sample, over 3.5% falls within the top ten clones. Sequencing was performed on peripheral blood. The receptors shown here come from a woman aged 40 to 50 with acute or convalescent COVID-19.

This clone was detected only once. The chain uses TRBV19 and TRBJ1-6; 9 bases map to TRBD1. The length of the CDR3 is 17 residues. V gave up 3 bases and J gave up 7 bases; unmatched junction bases: 10. Germline lookup yields CDR1 LNHDA and CDR2 SQIVND (reference sequence). The CDR3, as DNA: TGTGCCAGTAGTATTTGGACAGGGGTCTCAGGAAATTCACCCCTCCACTTT. Protein sequence: CASSIWTGVSGNSPLHF.

The chain recombines TRBV18 with TRBJ2-1; 9 bases match TRBD1. The germline V gene has CDR1 KGHSH and CDR2 LQKENI. The ends lost 3 bases at V and 3 bases at J; junction bases unmatched: 3. The CDR3 contains 15 residues. CDR3 nucleotide sequence: TGTGCCAGCTCACCGCAGGGACAGGGCTACAATGAGCAGTTCTTC. Translating gives CASSPQGQGYNEQFF.

This clone was found a few times. This chain connects TRBV6-1 to TRBJ1-2; 9 bases map to TRBD1. J gave up 5 bases and V 2 bases, and 3 bases lay outside the gene matches. This CDR3 contains 14 residues. Germline CDR1 and CDR2: MNHNS and SASEGT. The CDR3 loop is CASSEIDRGYGYTF. The CDR3 nucleotides are TGTGCCAGCAGTGAAATTGACAGGGGGTATGGCTACACCTTC.

The chain uses TRBV12-3 or TRBV12-4 and TRBJ1-5; 7 nucleotides agree with TRBD1. J lost 5 bases, V lost 8 bases, and 3 bases had no gene match. There are 12 residues in the CDR3. The CDR3 spells CASATGYQPQHF. The CDR3 bases are TGTGCCAGCGCGACAGGGTATCAGCCCCAGCATTTT.

This chain links TRBV19 with TRBJ1-2; D gene unclear. The V and J ends lost 3 bases and 2 bases respectively, with 10 bases between them. CDR1 is LNHDA and CDR2 is SQIVND in the germline V gene (reference sequence). The CDR3 sequence is 14 residues long. The CDR3 coding sequence is TGTGCCAGTAGTATCTCCATTACAAACTATGGCTACACCTTC. Amino acids: CASSISITNYGYTF. Full variable domain (outside the CDR3, taken from reference TRBV19 and TRBJ1-2): DGGITQSPKYLFRKEGQNVTLSCEQNLNHDAMYWYRQDPGQGLRLIYYSQIVNDFQKGDIAEGYSVSREKKESFPLTVTSAQKNPTAFYLCASSISITNYGYTFGSGTRLTVV.

This chain links TRBV19 with TRBJ2-5; TRBD1 aligns across 10 bases. CDR3 length: 15 amino acids. The germline V gene has CDR1 LNHDA and CDR2 SQIVND (reference sequence). With 4 bases clipped from V and 5 bases from J, the junction kept 7 bases outside the gene matches. CDR3 DNA sequence: TGTGCCAGTAGTACGACAGGGGGCGTTGGGGAGACCCAGTACTTC. This gives the protein CASSTTGGVGETQYF.

The rearrangement joins TRBV24-1 to TRBJ2-3; D is perhaps TRBD2 (7 bases). Germline values: CDR1 KGHDR, CDR2 SFDVKD. There are 15 residues in the CDR3. V was cut by 0 bases and J by 7 bases, with 13 bases left in between. The CDR3 loop reads CATSDLGEGVNTQYF. CDR3 in DNA: TGTGCCACCAGTGATTTGGGGGAGGGGGTCAATACGCAGTATTTT.

The J gene is TRBJ1-2, the V gene TRBV18, with 9 bases that match TRBD1. The CDR3 consists of 13 residues. The germline V gene encodes CDR1 KGHSH and CDR2 LQKENI. The junction had 0 bases not matched to a gene; V was cut back by 4 bases and J by 3 bases. The CDR3: CASSRQGDYGYTF. CDR3 DNA: TGTGCCAGCTCACGACAGGGGGACTATGGCTACACCTTC.

This chain uses TRBV2 with TRBJ2-1, with 9 bases that match TRBD2. This CDR3 is 18 amino acids long. In germline, CDR1 is SNHLY, CDR2 FYNNEI. With V trimmed by 5 bases and J by 0 bases, 11 bases remained unmatched. The CDR3 DNA reads as TGTGCCAGCAGTTCGGGTGGCGGGGGGGGTAGCTCCTACAATGAGCAGTTCTTC. It encodes CASSSGGGGGSSYNEQFF.

The chain has TRBV19 and TRBJ1-4, with 9 bases matching TRBD1. Germline CDR1 and CDR2: LNHDA and SQIVND (reference sequence). The CDR3 loop spans 16 amino acids. J lost 2 bases, V lost 6 bases, and 7 bases had no gene match. The chain's CDR3 is CASSKDRGNTNEKLFF. CDR3 DNA sequence: TGTGCCAGTAGCAAGGACAGGGGTAACACTAATGAAAAACTGTTTTTT.

The V call is TRBV12-3 or TRBV12-4, the J call TRBJ2-5; D not resolved. The CDR3 runs to 13 residues. V dropped 2 bases and J dropped 0 bases, with 4 bases sitting between them. CDR3 nucleotide sequence: TGTGCCAGCAGTTTACAGAACCAAGAGACCCAGTACTTC. This codes for CASSLQNQETQYF.

The CDR3 protein is CASSLPGQPQHF. In nucleotides, the CDR3 is TGTGCCAGCAGCTTACCGGGACAGCCCCAGCATTTT. The chain joins TRBV7-6 to TRBJ1-5; D is unresolved. Per germline, CDR1 SGHVS and CDR2 FNYEAQ. The CDR3 covers 12 residues. V was cut by 2 bases and J by 7 bases, with 6 bases left in between.

The CDR3 protein is CASSSSGGGEQYV. CDR3 in DNA: TGTGCCAGCAGTTCTAGCGGGGGGGGAGAGCAGTACGTC. The chain employs TRBV11-2 and TRBJ2-7; 12 bases line up with TRBD2. CDR3 length: 13 residues. Trimming took 6 bases from V and 7 from J; bases not matched to a gene: 4. The germline gives CDR1 SGHAT, CDR2 FQNNGV.

The genes are TRBV29-1 and TRBJ1-1; weak D call: TRBD1 (6 bases). V lost 8 bases to trimming and J lost 1 base, with 17 bases between them. The CDR3 runs 14 residues. The V gene's germline CDR1 is SQVTM and CDR2 ANQGSEA. The CDR3 DNA reads TGCAGCAACACGGGGGGCGTAGGGAACACTGAAGCTTTCTTT. Amino acids: CSNTGGVGNTEAFF.

The chain employs TRBV30 and TRBJ1-6; a possible D gene is TRBD1 (6 bases). V lost 2 bases and J lost 9, with 11 bases in between. Germline values: CDR1 GTSNPN, CDR2 SVGIG (reference sequence). The CDR3 loop spans 13 amino acids. This chain's CDR3 is CAWSTTGTSPLHF. CDR3 DNA sequence: TGTGCCTGGAGTACAACAGGGACTTCACCCCTCCACTTT.

This clone has only one observation. The rearrangement links TRBV15 to TRBJ2-5, with 7 positions matching TRBD1. Trimming cost V 5 bases and J 1 base; bases outside gene matches: 13. Germline CDR1 LNHNV, CDR2 YYDKDF (reference sequence). The CDR3 covers 17 residues. For the CDR3, the DNA is TGTGCCACCAGCCTTAATTTATACGACAGGGCCCAAGAGACCCAGTACTTC. Its protein product is CATSLNLYDRAQETQYF.

The chain couples TRBV2 to TRBJ2-1; possibly TRBD1 for D (5 bases). This CDR3 is 11 amino acids long. V lost 6 bases and J 13 bases, leaving 13 bases between the germline ends. Germline CDR1 SNHLY, CDR2 FYNNEI. CDR3 in DNA: TGTGCCAGCAGGGGGCCCGAGAATCAGTTCTTC. Amino acid sequence: CASRGPENQFF.

The chain employs TRBV5-1 and TRBJ1-4; D unresolved. The CDR3 sequence is 14 residues long. CDR1 is SGHRS and CDR2 is YFSETQ in the germline V gene. The V end was cut by 0 bases, the J end by 8 bases, with 11 bases between. CDR3 in amino acids: CASSLGSSEEKLFF. As DNA, the CDR3 is TGCGCCAGCAGCTTGGGTAGCAGTGAGGAAAAACTGTTTTTT.

The genes are TRBV19 and TRBJ1-2, with TRBD1 matching 11 bases. CDR3 length: 15 amino acids. The J segment lost 6 bases and the V segment lost 5 bases, leaving 8 bases of the junction unmatched. Germline loops: CDR1 LNHDA, CDR2 SQIVND (reference sequence). The CDR3 is CASSVPGQGADGYTF. The CDR3 DNA is TGTGCCAGTAGTGTCCCAGGACAGGGGGCCGATGGCTACACCTTC.

V gene TRBV9 combines with J gene TRBJ2-2; 8 bases line up with TRBD1. J was trimmed by 5 bases and V by 0 bases; bases with no gene match: 6. The CDR3 sequence is 16 residues long. Germline V lookup: CDR1 SGDLS, CDR2 YYNGEE. The CDR3 nucleotides read TGTGCCAGCAGCGTAGGTACAGGGGGATGGACCGGGGAGCTGTTTTTT. Amino acid sequence: CASSVGTGGWTGELFF.

This chain joins TRBV27 and TRBJ1-5, with 8 bases matching TRBD1. Germline CDR1 is MNHEY and CDR2 is SMNVEV (reference sequence). This CDR3 is built from 16 residues. V dropped 4 bases and J dropped 6; count of bases not matched to a gene: 11. CDR3 region: CASSSVSWTGIQPQHF. The DNA for the CDR3 is TGTGCCAGCAGTTCAGTCTCTTGGACAGGGATTCAGCCCCAGCATTTT.

The rearrangement uses TRBV5-1 and TRBJ1-1, with D maybe TRBD1 (6 bases). V gave up 2 bases and J gave up 1 base, with 12 bases separating them. This CDR3 is 15 amino acids long. Germline assignment: CDR1 SGHRS and CDR2 YFSETQ. DNA for the CDR3: TGCGCCAGCAGCTTATCAGGGACATCGAACACTGAAGCTTTCTTT. Amino acid sequence: CASSLSGTSNTEAFF.

This chain connects TRBV7-2 to TRBJ2-1; possible D gene TRBD1, 7 bases. Trimming removed 7 bases from V and 4 bases from J, with 23 bases in between. The CDR3 has 17 amino acids. The V gene's germline CDR1 is SGHTA and CDR2 FQGNSA. CDR3 sequence: CASTLGQAGGTYNEQFF. The CDR3 DNA follows: TGTGCCAGCACCCTCGGACAGGCAGGGGGGACATACAATGAGCAGTTCTTC. Based on the CDR3 plus reference TRBV7-2 and TRBJ2-1, the full variable domain is GAGVSQSPSNKVTEKGKDVELRCDPISGHTALYWYRQSLGQGLEFLIYFQGNSAPDKSGLPSDRFSAERTGGSVSTLTIQRTQQEDSAVYLCASTLGQAGGTYNEQFFGPGTRLTVL.

The chain employs TRBV18 and TRBJ1-5; D unresolved. The CDR3 extends over 15 amino acids. V gave up 3 bases and J gave up 0 bases, with 9 bases separating them. Looked up from germline, CDR1 is KGHSH and CDR2 is LQKENI. The CDR3 coding sequence is TGTGCCAGCTCACCGAACGGGGATAGCAATCAGCCCCAGCATTTT. This gives the protein CASSPNGDSNQPQHF.

The gene calls are TRBV28 and TRBJ1-5; no clear D gene. The CDR3 is 14 residues long. V was shortened by 3 bases and J by 7 bases, with 13 bases between the two germline ends. Germline V lookup: CDR1 MDHEN, CDR2 SYDVKM. CDR3 coding DNA: TGTGCCAGCAGTTTCGAGTCGTGGGCCCAGCCCCAGCATTTT. Its protein is CASSFESWAQPQHF. The variable domain in full, with the rest retrieved from reference TRBV28 and TRBJ1-5, is DVKVTQSSRYLVKRTGEKVFLECVQDMDHENMFWYRQDPGLGLRLIYFSYDVKMKEKGDIPEGYSVSREKKERFSLILESASTNQTSMYLCASSFESWAQPQHFGDGTRLSIL.

The chain links TRBV6-1 to TRBJ2-6; D may be TRBD2 (5 bases). Germline lookup yields CDR1 MNHNS and CDR2 SASEGT. Trimming pared 0 bases from V and 4 bases from J, leaving 16 bases between. This CDR3 has 18 residues. The CDR3 DNA sequence: TGTGCCAGCAGTGAAGCCGAGGGCAGCCCGAGGGGGGCCAACGTCCTGACTTTC. It is translated as CASSEAEGSPRGANVLTF.

The rearrangement links TRBV5-1 to TRBJ2-3; the match to TRBD2 covers 11 bases. Germline V CDR1 and CDR2: SGHRS, YFSETQ. This CDR3 is 16 amino acids long. Unmatched junction bases numbered 5, after V lost 2 bases and J lost 3 bases. DNA for the CDR3: TGCGCCAGCAGCTTCCTAGCGGGGGGCCTAACAGATACGCAGTATTTT. Translating it yields CASSFLAGGLTDTQYF.

The chain uses TRBV6-5 and TRBJ2-1; D might be TRBD1 (6 bases). Germline V gives CDR1 MNHEY, CDR2 SVGAGI. This CDR3 contains 15 residues. The V end was cut by 5 bases, the J end by 2 bases, with 13 bases between. In DNA form, the CDR3 reads TGTGCCAGCAGTCCCACGGGACAAGCCTACAATGAGCAGTTCTTC. Amino acid sequence: CASSPTGQAYNEQFF.

This chain connects TRBV27 to TRBJ2-7; 8 bases agree with TRBD1. Looked up from germline, CDR1 is MNHEY and CDR2 is SMNVEV (reference sequence). The CDR3 extends over 13 amino acids. Trimming at V came to 5 bases and at J to 3 bases, leaving 3 bases not matched to a gene. Here the CDR3 DNA reads TGTGCCAGCAGTCCAGGGGGCAGCTACGAGCAGTACGTC. Its translation is CASSPGGSYEQYV.

The CDR3 DNA follows: TGTGCCAGCAGTTACCGGGGAGGACGGTCGGCAGATACGCAGTATTTT. Translating it yields CASSYRGGRSADTQYF. The chain employs TRBV6-6 and TRBJ2-3, with TRBD2 as a possible D gene (6 bases). The V and J ends lost 2 bases and 4 bases respectively, with 16 bases between them. CDR3 length equals 16 residues. The germline gives CDR1 MNHNY, CDR2 SVGAGI (reference sequence).

The chain combines TRBV10-1 with TRBJ2-1; 9 bases match TRBD1. Germline values: CDR1 WNHNN, CDR2 SYGVQD (reference sequence). The CDR3 is made up of 14 amino acids. J was trimmed by 12 bases and V by 5 bases; bases with no gene match: 11. The CDR3: CASSRPGTGMGQFF. CDR3 nucleotide sequence: TGCGCCAGCAGTCGTCCCGGGACAGGGATGGGGCAGTTCTTC.

The chain has TRBV6-5 and TRBJ1-6, with 7 bases matching TRBD1. The germline V gene has CDR1 MNHEY and CDR2 SVGAGI. V lost 6 bases and J lost 8; bases outside the gene matches: 4. There are 13 residues in the CDR3. CDR3 coding DNA: TGTGCCAGCAGAAGACAGGGAGATTCACCCCTCCACTTT. Amino acid sequence: CASRRQGDSPLHF.